Following are 17 T cell receptor beta chains from one sample sequenced in a study of blood T cell repertoires in COVID-19. TCRdb's table, derived via immunoSEQ multiplex PCR, lists solely in-frame clones and lacks some. The sample lists 60,000 to 85,000 clones, around 90% occurring once. The specimen was peripheral blood. These receptors were obtained from a middle-aged man with acute or convalescent COVID-19.

The V gene is TRBV19, the J gene TRBJ2-2; 10 nucleotides align to TRBD2. The CDR3 contains 16 residues. V gave up 5 bases and J gave up 0 bases; unmatched junction bases: 3. The germline V gene has CDR1 LNHDA and CDR2 SQIVND (reference sequence). CDR3 residues: CASSPGTSANTGELFF. CDR3 sequence (DNA): TGTGCCAGTAGTCCAGGGACTAGCGCGAACACCGGGGAGCTGTTTTTT.

This rearrangement joins TRBV14 to TRBJ1-2; tentatively, D is TRBD1 (5 bases). The CDR3 is made up of 15 amino acids. The germline gives CDR1 SGHDN, CDR2 FVKESK. V was shortened by 0 bases and J by 8 bases, with 16 bases between the two germline ends. CDR3 protein: CASSQEDIGFQGYTF. DNA of the CDR3: TGTGCCAGCAGCCAAGAGGACATAGGCTTTCAGGGCTACACCTTC. Full variable domain (remainder filled in from reference TRBV14 and TRBJ1-2): EAGVTQFPSHSVIEKGQTVTLRCDPISGHDNLYWYRRVMGKEIKFLLHFVKESKQDESGMPNNRFLAERTGGTYSTLKVQPAELEDSGVYFCASSQEDIGFQGYTFGSGTRLTVV.

V is TRBV9 and J is TRBJ2-6; TRBD2 aligns across 7 bases. The CDR3 is 20 residues long. Germline V lookup: CDR1 SGDLS, CDR2 YYNGEE. After removal of 0 bases from V and 0 bases from J, the junction contained 12 bases not matched to a gene. CDR3 residues: CASSVAQGGVLSSGANVLTF. The CDR3 bases are TGTGCCAGCAGCGTAGCTCAGGGAGGGGTCCTTAGCTCTGGGGCCAACGTCCTGACTTTC.

The J gene is TRBJ1-6, the V gene TRBV18, with D hard to call. This CDR3 contains 15 residues. The germline V gene has CDR1 KGHSH and CDR2 LQKENI. The V and J ends lost 3 bases and 5 bases respectively, with 11 bases between them. CDR3 DNA sequence: TGTGCCAGCTCACCCAGCTCAGGCGATAATTCACCCCTCCACTTT. Protein: CASSPSSGDNSPLHF.

This clone was recorded a few times. The genes are TRBV20-1 and TRBJ1-5; D unclear. V was pared by 0 bases and J by 10 bases, with 7 bases between. Per germline, CDR1 DFQATT and CDR2 SNEGSKA (reference sequence). This CDR3 comprises 11 residues. CDR3 protein: CSAREQSPQHF. CDR3 DNA sequence: TGCAGTGCTAGAGAACAGTCACCCCAGCATTTT.

The gene calls are TRBV7-8 and TRBJ2-7, with D hard to call. CDR3 length: 16 amino acids. The germline gives CDR1 SGHVS, CDR2 FQNEAQ. Trimming took 5 bases from V and 6 from J, leaving 23 bases between them. The CDR3 nucleotides are TGTGCCAGCAGCCTAAGCGCTGGAACCTCCCTACGCGAGCAGTACTTC. Its protein product is CASSLSAGTSLREQYF.

The chain combines TRBV19 with TRBJ1-5, with a possible D match to TRBD1 (6 bases). V dropped 4 bases and J dropped 1 base, with 14 bases sitting between them. The CDR3 has 16 residues. Germline values: CDR1 LNHDA, CDR2 SQIVND (reference sequence). The CDR3 DNA follows: TGTGCCAGTAGTAACCGACGGACAGACAGCAATCAGCCCCAGCATTTT. Translating gives CASSNRRTDSNQPQHF.

J is TRBJ2-3 and V is TRBV11-2; TRBD2 agrees at 15 bases. The CDR3 length is 19 residues. Germline CDR1 reads SGHAT; CDR2 reads FQNNGV. V shed 4 bases, J shed 0 bases, and the junction held 8 bases outside the gene matches. The CDR3 protein is CASSSRWTSGRESTDTQYF. In DNA, the CDR3 is TGTGCCAGCAGCTCCCGGTGGACTAGCGGGAGGGAGAGCACAGATACGCAGTATTTT.

The rearrangement links TRBV4-1 to TRBJ2-1; 11 bases fit TRBD2. CDR1 is MGHRA and CDR2 is YSYEKL in the germline V gene. The V gene end was trimmed by 0 bases and the J gene end by 10 bases; junction bases not matched to a gene: 8. This CDR3 contains 16 residues. CDR3 coding DNA: TGCGCCAGCAGCCAAGATGTACTAGCGGGGGAATGGGAGCAGTTCTTC. Translation gives CASSQDVLAGEWEQFF.

The J gene is TRBJ2-3, the V gene TRBV7-9; 10 nucleotides match TRBD2. With V trimmed by 3 bases and J by 0 bases, 3 bases remained unmatched. CDR1 and CDR2 from the germline V gene are SEHNR and FQNEAQ (reference sequence). The CDR3 spans 16 residues. The CDR3, as DNA: TGTGCCAGCAGCTTTACTAGCGGGGCAAGCACAGATACGCAGTATTTT. This encodes CASSFTSGASTDTQYF.

The chain employs TRBV7-9 and TRBJ2-5, with 7 bases fitting TRBD1. This CDR3 is built from 16 residues. Germline V gene sequence: CDR1 SEHNR, CDR2 FQNEAQ (reference sequence). The V gene end was trimmed by 3 bases and the J gene end by 5 bases; junction bases not matched to a gene: 12. In DNA form, the CDR3 reads TGTGCCAGCAGCTTGCTCGGGAACAGGGGCTCGGAGACCCAGTACTTC. This sequence encodes CASSLLGNRGSETQYF.

The V gene is TRBV4-1, the J gene TRBJ2-1, with 8 bases aligning to TRBD2. Trimming took 5 bases from V and 8 from J; bases not matched to a gene: 11. Germline CDR1 MGHRA, CDR2 YSYEKL. The CDR3 has 15 residues. The CDR3 nucleotides read TGCGCCAGCAGCGCCGGGACTAGTGGCATGGATGAGCAGTTCTTC. Protein: CASSAGTSGMDEQFF.

The chain recombines TRBV7-2 with TRBJ2-2; D not certain. Germline CDR1 reads SGHTA; CDR2 reads FQGNSA. Trimming removed 5 bases from V and 4 bases from J, with 11 bases in between. This CDR3 has 14 amino acids. The DNA for the CDR3 is TGTGCCAGCAGCCCTTTCCGGTCCACCGGGGAGCTGTTTTTT. It codes for CASSPFRSTGELFF.

V is TRBV27 and J is TRBJ2-1, with D perhaps TRBD2 (6 bases). V was shortened by 3 bases and J by 7 bases, with 10 bases between the two germline ends. Germline-derived CDR1 and CDR2 are MNHEY and SMNVEV (reference sequence). There are 13 residues in the CDR3. The CDR3 nucleotides are TGTGCCAGCAGTTTTGGACGGGGGAATGAGCAGTTCTTC. Its translation: CASSFGRGNEQFF.

This clone was detected a few times. The gene calls are TRBV4-2 and TRBJ2-2; 8 nucleotides line up with TRBD2. CDR3 length: 17 residues. The J segment lost 2 bases and the V segment lost 0 bases, leaving 5 bases of the junction unmatched. The germline V gene encodes CDR1 LGHNA and CDR2 YNFKEQ. This CDR3 is CASSQEVAGRNTGELFF. CDR3 bases: TGTGCCAGCAGCCAAGAGGTAGCGGGGCGAAACACCGGGGAGCTGTTTTTT.

This chain's CDR3 is CSVPTSGRIPDTQYF. The CDR3 DNA is TGCAGCGTACCAACTAGCGGGAGAATCCCAGATACGCAGTATTTT. The gene calls are TRBV29-1 and TRBJ2-3, with TRBD2 matching 11 bases. The CDR3 is made up of 15 amino acids. The germline CDR1 and CDR2 sequences are SQVTM and ANQGSEA. Losses at the gene ends were 6 bases for V and 4 bases for J; bases not matched to a gene: 9.

The chain combines TRBV3-1 (or the pseudogene TRBV3-2) with TRBJ1-2; D unresolved. Trimming stripped 1 base from V and 4 bases from J, with 7 bases between. The germline gives CDR1 LGHDT, CDR2 YNNKEL (reference sequence). This CDR3 contains 13 residues. CDR3: CASSQGGTYGYTF. The DNA for the CDR3 is TGTGCCAGCAGCCAAGGAGGAACCTATGGCTACACCTTC.